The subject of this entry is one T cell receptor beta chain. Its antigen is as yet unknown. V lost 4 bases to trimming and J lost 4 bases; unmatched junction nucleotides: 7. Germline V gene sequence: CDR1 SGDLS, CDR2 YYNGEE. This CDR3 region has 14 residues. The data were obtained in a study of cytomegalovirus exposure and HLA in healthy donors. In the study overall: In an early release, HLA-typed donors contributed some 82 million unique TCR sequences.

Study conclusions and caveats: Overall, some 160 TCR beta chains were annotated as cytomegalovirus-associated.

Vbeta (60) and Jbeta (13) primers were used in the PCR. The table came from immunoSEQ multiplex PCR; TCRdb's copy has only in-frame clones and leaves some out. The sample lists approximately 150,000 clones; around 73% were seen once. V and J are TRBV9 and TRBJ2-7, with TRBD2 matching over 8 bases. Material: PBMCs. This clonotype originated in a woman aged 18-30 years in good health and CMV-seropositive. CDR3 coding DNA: TGTGCCAGCAGCCCAAGAACTAGCGGATACGAGCAGTACTTC. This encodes CASSPRTSGYEQYF.